This T cell receptor (beta chain) was identified during a study of beta chain features in type 1 diabetes. Broader study findings: Across all four CD4+ subsets, people with type 1 diabetes showed modestly shorter TCRB CDR3s.

This CDR3 has 13 amino acids. In germline, CDR1 is GTSNPN, CDR2 SVGIG (reference sequence). After removal of 2 bases from V and 9 bases from J, the junction contained 6 bases not matched to a gene. Reverse transcription of all isolated RNA meant that expressed TCRB transcripts were sequenced. Sequenced by immunoSEQ multiplex PCR; TCRdb stores in-frame clones only, minus some. The sample records 300,000 to 400,000 clones, over 9% being singletons. This clone has only a few counts. Antigen: not known. The genes are TRBV30 and TRBJ2-1, with 8 positions matching TRBD1. This TCR was recovered from a man in his thirties or forties with type 1 diabetes. The sample was central memory CD4+ T cells from blood. The CDR3 protein is CAWSRTGFSEQFF. CDR3 nucleotide sequence: TGTGCCTGGAGTAGGACAGGGTTTAGTGAGCAGTTCTTC.